This TCR beta chain came from a study of cytomegalovirus exposure and HLA in healthy donors. Repertoires were generated with immunoSEQ multiplex PCR, while TCRdb's copy carries only in-frame clones and drops some. This table holds about 130,000 clones, approximately 92% found once. CDR3 size: 14 residues. CDR1 is SEHNR and CDR2 is FQNEAQ in the germline V gene (reference sequence). V gave up 4 bases and J gave up 8 bases; unmatched junction bases: 7. The TCR was taken from a woman under 30 in good health and CMV-seronegative. The chain couples TRBV7-9 to TRBJ1-4; 7 bases map to TRBD1. Sequencing was performed on PBMCs. The CDR3 nucleotides are TGTGCCAGCAGCTCGCCGGGACAGAGGGAAAAACTGTTTTTT. Translating it yields CASSSPGQREKLFF.